This T cell receptor (beta chain) came from a study of T cell responses to AZD1222 COVID-19 vaccine. Points from the study as a whole: Regions 160-218 and 743-854 held dominance among vaccine-associated CD4 TCRs, which spanned spike. The repertoires were collected only after the peak T cell response. Unmutated variant regions are reportedly the target of nearly half of TCRs that are spike-specific.

Repertoires were generated with immunoSEQ multiplex PCR, while TCRdb's copy carries only in-frame clones and drops some. This sample has about 110,000 clones, with over 85% found just once. V was trimmed by 0 bases and J by 14 bases, leaving 22 bases between them. Per germline, CDR1 LGHDT and CDR2 YNNKEL (reference sequence). This CDR3 contains 15 residues. The table lists this clone with a count of one. The antigen is unknown. V and J are TRBV3-1 (or the pseudogene TRBV3-2) and TRBJ1-2, with no clear D. The sample was peripheral blood, taken on day 0 of MenACWY control vaccination. The clonotype originates from an adult in good health. The CDR3: CASSQDRAQSRPPTF. The CDR3 DNA reads TGTGCCAGCAGCCAAGATCGGGCTCAGAGCAGACCTCCGACCTTC.